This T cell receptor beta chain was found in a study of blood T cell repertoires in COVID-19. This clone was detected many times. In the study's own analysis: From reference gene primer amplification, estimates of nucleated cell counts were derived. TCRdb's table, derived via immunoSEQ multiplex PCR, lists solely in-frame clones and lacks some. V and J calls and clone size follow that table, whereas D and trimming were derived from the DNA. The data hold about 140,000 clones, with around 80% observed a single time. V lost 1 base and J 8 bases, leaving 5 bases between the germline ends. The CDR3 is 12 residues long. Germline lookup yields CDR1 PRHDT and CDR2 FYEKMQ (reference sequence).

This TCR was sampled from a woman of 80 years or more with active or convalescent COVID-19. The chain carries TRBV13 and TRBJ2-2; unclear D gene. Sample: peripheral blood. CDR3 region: CASSLVSGELFF. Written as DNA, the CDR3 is TGTGCCAGCAGCTTAGTTAGTGGGGAGCTGTTTTTT.